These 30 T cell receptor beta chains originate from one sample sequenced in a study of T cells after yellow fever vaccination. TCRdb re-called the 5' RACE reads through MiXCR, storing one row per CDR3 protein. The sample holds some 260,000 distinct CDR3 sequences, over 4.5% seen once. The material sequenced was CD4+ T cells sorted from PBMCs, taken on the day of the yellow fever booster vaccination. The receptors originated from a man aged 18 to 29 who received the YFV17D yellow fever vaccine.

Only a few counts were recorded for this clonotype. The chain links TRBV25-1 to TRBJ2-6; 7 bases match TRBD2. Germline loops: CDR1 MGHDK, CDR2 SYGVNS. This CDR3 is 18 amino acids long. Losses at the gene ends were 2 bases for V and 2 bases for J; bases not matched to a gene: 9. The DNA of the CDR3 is TGTGCCAGCAGTGAAAGGGGCGGGGGTCCCACTGGGGCCAACGTCCTGACTTTC. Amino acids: CASSERGGGPTGANVLTF.

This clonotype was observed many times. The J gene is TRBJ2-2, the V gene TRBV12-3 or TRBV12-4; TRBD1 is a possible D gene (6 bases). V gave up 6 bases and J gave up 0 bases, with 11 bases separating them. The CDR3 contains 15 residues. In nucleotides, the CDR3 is TGTGCCAGCAGCCCAGGGGTATCGAACACCGGGGAGCTGTTTTTT. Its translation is CASSPGVSNTGELFF.

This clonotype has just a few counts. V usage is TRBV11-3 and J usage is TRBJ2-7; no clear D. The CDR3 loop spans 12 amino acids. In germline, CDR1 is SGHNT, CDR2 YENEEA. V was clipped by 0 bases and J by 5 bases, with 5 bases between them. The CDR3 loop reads CASSLDRNEQYF. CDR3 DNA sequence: TGTGCCAGCAGCTTAGATCGCAACGAGCAGTACTTC.

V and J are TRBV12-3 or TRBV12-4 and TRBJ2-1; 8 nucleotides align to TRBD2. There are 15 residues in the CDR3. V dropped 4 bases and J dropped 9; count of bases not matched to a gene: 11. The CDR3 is CASSSSGGAFGEQFF. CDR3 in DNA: TGTGCCAGCAGTTCGAGCGGGGGCGCCTTTGGTGAGCAGTTCTTC.

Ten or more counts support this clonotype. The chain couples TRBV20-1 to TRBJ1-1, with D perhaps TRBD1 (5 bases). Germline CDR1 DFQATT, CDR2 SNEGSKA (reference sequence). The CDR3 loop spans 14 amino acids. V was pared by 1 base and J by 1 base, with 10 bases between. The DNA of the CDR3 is TGCAGTGCTAGAGCGGGGGTAGGGAACACTGAAGCTTTCTTT. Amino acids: CSARAGVGNTEAFF.

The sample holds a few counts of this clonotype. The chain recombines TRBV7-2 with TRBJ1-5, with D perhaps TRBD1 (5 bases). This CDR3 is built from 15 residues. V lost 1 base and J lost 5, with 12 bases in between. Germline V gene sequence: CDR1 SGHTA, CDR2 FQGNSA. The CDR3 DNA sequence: TGTGCCAGCAGCTTAGAGGGGAGAGTGGATCAGCCCCAGCATTTT. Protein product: CASSLEGRVDQPQHF.

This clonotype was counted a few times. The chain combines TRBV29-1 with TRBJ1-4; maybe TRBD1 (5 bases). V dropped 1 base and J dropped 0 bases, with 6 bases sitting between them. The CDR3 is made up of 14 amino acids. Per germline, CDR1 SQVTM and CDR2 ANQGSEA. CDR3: CSVEGGTTNEKLFF. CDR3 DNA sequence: TGCAGCGTTGAAGGGGGCACAACTAATGAAAAACTGTTTTTT.

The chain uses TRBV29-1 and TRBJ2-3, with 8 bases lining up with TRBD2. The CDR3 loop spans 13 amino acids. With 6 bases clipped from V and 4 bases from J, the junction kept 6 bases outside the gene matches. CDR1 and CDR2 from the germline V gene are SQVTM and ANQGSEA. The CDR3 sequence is CSVGGGTPDTQYF. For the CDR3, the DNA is TGCAGCGTCGGGGGGGGGACTCCAGATACGCAGTATTTT.

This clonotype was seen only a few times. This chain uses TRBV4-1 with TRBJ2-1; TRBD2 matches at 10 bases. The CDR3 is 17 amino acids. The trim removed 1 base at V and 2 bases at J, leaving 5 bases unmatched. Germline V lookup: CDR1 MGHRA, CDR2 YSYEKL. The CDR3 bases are TGCGCCAGCAGCCAAGGGCCCGGACTAGCGGCCTACAATGAGCAGTTCTTC. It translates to CASSQGPGLAAYNEQFF.

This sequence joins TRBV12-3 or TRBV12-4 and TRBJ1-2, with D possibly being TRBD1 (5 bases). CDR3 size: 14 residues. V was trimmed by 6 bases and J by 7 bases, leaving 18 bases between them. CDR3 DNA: TGTGCCAGCAGCCGAGGGGAGGGTTGGGGTGGCTACACCTTC. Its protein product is CASSRGEGWGGYTF.

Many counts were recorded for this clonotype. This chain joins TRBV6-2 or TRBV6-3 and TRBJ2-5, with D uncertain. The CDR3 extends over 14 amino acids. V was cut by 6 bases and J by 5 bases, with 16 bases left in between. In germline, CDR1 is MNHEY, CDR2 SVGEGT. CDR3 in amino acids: CASSSPPRRETQYF. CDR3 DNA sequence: TGTGCCAGCAGCTCTCCCCCACGGCGTGAGACCCAGTACTTC.

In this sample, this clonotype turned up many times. The CDR3 DNA reads TGTGCCAGCAGGGATACAGGACTTAGGGGAGCTTTCTTT. Protein sequence: CASRDTGLRGAFF. This rearrangement joins TRBV11-2 to TRBJ1-1, with a possible D match to TRBD1 (5 bases). V was pared by 6 bases and J by 10 bases, with 18 bases between. Looked up from germline, CDR1 is SGHAT and CDR2 is FQNNGV. The CDR3 is 13 amino acids.

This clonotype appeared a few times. The CDR3 DNA follows: TGTGCCTGGAGTGTACGAGGGTATAATTCACCCCTCCACTTT. Amino acids: CAWSVRGYNSPLHF. The genes are TRBV30 and TRBJ1-6; D gene unclear. V lost 0 bases and J lost 4, with 7 bases in between. The CDR3 spans 14 residues. Germline loops: CDR1 GTSNPN, CDR2 SVGIG (reference sequence). The whole variable domain, filled in from reference TRBV30 and TRBJ1-6, reads SQTIHQWPATLVQPVGSPLSLECTVEGTSNPNLYWYRQAAGRGLQLLFYSVGIGQISSEVPQNLSASRPQDRQFILSSKKLLLSDSGFYLCAWSVRGYNSPLHFGNGTRLTVT.

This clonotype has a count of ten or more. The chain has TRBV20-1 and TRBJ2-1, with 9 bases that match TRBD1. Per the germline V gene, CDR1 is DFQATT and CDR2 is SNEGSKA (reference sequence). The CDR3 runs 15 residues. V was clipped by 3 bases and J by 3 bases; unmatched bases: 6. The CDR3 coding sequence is TGCAGTGCTAGTGGGGGACAGGGTATCTACAATGAGCAGTTCTTC. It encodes CSASGGQGIYNEQFF.

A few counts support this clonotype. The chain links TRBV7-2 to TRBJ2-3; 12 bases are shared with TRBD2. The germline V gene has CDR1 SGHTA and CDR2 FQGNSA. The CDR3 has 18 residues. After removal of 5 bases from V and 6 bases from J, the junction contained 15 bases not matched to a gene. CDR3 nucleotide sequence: TGTGCCAGCAGCCTTGCGCGGCTAGCGGGGGGGCGTTGGGATACGCAGTATTTT. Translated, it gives CASSLARLAGGRWDTQYF.

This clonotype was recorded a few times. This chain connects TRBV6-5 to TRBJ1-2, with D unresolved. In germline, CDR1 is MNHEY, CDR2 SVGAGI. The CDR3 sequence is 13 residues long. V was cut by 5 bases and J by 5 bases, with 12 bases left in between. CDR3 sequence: CASSQDGPYGYTF. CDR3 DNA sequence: TGTGCCAGCAGTCAGGACGGGCCTTATGGCTACACCTTC.

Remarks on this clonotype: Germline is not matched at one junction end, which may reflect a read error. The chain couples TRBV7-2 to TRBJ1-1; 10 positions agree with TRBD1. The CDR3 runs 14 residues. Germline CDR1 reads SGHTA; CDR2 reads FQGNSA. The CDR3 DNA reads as TGTGTCAGCAGCTTAGACAGGGGGCATACTGAAGCTTTCTTT. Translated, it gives CVSSLDRGHTEAFF.

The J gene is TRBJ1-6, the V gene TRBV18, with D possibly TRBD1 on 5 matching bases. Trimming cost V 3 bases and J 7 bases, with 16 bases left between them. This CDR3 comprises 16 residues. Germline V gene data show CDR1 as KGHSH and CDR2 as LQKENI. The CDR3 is CASSPNNPRENSPLHF. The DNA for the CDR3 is TGTGCCAGCTCACCCAATAACCCCAGGGAAAATTCACCCCTCCACTTT.

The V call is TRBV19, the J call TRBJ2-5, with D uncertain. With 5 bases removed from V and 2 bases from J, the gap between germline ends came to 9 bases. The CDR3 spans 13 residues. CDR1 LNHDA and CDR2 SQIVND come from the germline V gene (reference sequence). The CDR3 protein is CASSFSLQETQYF. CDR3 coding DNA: TGTGCCAGTAGTTTCAGTCTGCAAGAGACCCAGTACTTC.

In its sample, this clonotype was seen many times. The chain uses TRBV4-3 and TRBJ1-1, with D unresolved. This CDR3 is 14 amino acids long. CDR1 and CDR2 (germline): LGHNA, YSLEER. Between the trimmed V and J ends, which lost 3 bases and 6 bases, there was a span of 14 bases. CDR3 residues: CASSQGGEGPEAFF. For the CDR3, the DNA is TGCGCCAGCAGCCAGGGCGGGGAAGGGCCTGAAGCTTTCTTT.

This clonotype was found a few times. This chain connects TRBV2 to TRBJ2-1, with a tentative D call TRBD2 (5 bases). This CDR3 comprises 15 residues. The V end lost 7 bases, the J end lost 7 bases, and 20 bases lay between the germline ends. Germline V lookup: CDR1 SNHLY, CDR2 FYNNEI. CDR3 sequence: CASIGLSGRRNEQFF. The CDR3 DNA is TGTGCCAGCATTGGGTTATCGGGGAGAAGGAATGAGCAGTTCTTC. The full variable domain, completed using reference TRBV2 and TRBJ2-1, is EPEVTQTPSHQVTQMGQEVILRCVPISNHLYFYWYRQILGQKVEFLVSFYNNEISEKSEIFDDQFSVERPDGSNFTLKIRSTKLEDSAMYFCASIGLSGRRNEQFFGPGTRLTVL.

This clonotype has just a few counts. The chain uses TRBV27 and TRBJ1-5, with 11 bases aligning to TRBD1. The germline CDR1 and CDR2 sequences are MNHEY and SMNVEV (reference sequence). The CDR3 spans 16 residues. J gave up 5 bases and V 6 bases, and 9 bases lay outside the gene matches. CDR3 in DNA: TGTGCCAGCAGCAAACGGGACAGGGGGATCCATCAGCCCCAGCATTTT. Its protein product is CASSKRDRGIHQPQHF.

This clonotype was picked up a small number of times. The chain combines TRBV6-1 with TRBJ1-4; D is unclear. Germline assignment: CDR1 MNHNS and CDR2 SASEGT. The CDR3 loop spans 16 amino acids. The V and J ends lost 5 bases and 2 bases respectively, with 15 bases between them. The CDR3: CASSPRDRPTNEKLFF. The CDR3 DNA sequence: TGTGCCAGCAGTCCGCGCGACCGCCCCACTAATGAAAAACTGTTTTTT.

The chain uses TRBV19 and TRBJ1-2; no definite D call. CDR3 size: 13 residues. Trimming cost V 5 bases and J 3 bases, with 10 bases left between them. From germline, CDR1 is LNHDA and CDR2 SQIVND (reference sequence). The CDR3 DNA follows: TGTGCCAGTAGTCGGACCCTGGACTATGGCTACACCTTC. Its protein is CASSRTLDYGYTF.

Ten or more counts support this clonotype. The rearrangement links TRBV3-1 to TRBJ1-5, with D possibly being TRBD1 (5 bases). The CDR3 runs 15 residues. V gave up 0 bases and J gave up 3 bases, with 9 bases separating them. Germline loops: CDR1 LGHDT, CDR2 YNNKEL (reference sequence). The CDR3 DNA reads TGTGCCAGCAGCCAAGACACAGGTCTCAATCAGCCCCAGCATTTT. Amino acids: CASSQDTGLNQPQHF. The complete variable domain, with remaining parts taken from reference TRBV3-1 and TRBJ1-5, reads DTAVSQTPKYLVTQMGNDKSIKCEQNLGHDTMYWYKQDSKKFLKIMFSYNNKELIINETVPNRFSPKSPDKAHLNLHINSLELGDSAVYFCASSQDTGLNQPQHFGDGTRLSIL.

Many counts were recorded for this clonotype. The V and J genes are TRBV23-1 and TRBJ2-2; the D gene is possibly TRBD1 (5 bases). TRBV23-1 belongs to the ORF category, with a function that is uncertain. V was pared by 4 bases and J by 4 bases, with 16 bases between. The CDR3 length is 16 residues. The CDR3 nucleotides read TGCGCCAGCAGTCCCTTTGCAGGGCGTAGCACCGGGGAGCTGTTTTTT. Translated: CASSPFAGRSTGELFF.

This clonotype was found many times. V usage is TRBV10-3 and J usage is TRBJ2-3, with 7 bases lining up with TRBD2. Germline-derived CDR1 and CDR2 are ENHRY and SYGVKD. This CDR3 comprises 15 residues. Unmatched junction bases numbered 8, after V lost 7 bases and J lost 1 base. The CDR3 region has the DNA TGTGCCATCACCGGGACTAACCGACGCACAGATACGCAGTATTTT. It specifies CAITGTNRRTDTQYF.

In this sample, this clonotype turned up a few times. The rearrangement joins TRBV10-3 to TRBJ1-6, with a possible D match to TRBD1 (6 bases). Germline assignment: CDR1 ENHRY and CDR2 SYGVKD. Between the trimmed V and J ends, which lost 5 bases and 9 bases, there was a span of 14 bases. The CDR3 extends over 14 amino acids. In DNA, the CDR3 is TGTGCCATCAGTACACAGGGAGAAGGTTCACCCCTCCACTTT. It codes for CAISTQGEGSPLHF.

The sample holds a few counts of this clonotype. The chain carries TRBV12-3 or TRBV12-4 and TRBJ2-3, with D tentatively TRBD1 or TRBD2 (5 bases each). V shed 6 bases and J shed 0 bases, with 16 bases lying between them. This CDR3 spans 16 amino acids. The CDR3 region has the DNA TGTGCCAGCAGCACCGGGACGGGATCGAGCACAGATACGCAGTATTTT. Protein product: CASSTGTGSSTDTQYF.

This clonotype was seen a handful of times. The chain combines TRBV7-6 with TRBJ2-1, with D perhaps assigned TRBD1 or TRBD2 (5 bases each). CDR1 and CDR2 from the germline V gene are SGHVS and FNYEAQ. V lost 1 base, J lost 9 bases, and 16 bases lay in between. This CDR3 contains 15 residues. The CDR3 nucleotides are TGTGCCAGCAGCTTAGTGGGACCGATAGACGGTGAGCAGTTCTTC. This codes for CASSLVGPIDGEQFF.